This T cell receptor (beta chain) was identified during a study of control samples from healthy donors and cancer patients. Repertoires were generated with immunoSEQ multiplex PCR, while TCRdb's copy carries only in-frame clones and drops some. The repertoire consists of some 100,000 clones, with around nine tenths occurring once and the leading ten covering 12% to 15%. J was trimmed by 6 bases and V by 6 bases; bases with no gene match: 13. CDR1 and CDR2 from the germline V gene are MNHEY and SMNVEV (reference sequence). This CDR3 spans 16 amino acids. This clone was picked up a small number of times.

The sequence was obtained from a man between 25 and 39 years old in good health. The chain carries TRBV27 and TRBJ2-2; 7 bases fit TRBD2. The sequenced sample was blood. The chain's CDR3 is CASRPVGGSGAGELFF. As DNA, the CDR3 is TGTGCCAGCAGACCCGTTGGCGGGAGCGGGGCCGGGGAGCTGTTTTTT.